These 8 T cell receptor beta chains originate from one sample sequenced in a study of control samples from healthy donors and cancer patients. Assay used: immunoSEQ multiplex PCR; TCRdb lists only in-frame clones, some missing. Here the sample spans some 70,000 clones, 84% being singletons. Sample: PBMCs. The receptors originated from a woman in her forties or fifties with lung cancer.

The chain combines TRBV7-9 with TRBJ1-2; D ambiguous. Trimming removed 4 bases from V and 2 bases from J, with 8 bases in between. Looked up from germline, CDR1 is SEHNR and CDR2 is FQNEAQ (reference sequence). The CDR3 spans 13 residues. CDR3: CASSSSGNYGYTF. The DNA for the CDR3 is TGTGCCAGCAGCTCATCGGGGAACTATGGCTACACCTTC. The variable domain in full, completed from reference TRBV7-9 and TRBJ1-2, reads DTGVSQNPRHKITKRGQNVTFRCDPISEHNRLYWYRQTLGQGPEFLTYFQNEAQLEKSRLLSDRFSAERPKGSFSTLEIQRTEQGDSAMYLCASSSSGNYGYTFGSGTRLTVV.

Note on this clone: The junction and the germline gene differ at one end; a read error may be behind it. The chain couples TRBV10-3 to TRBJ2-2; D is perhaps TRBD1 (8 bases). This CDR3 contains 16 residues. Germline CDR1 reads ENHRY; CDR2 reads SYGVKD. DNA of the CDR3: TGTGCCATCAGTCAACAGGGGGGGACGAACGCCGGGGAGCTGTTTTTT. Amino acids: CAISQQGGTNAGELFF.

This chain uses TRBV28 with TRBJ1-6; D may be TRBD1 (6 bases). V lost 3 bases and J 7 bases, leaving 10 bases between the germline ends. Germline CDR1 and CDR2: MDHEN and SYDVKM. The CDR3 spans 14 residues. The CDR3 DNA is TGTGCCAGCAGTTTTCCAGGGGAGAATTCACCCCTCCACTTT. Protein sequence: CASSFPGENSPLHF.

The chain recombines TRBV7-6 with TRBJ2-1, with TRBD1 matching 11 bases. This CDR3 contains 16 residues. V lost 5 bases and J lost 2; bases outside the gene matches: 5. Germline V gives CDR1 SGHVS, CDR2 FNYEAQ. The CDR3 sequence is CASSADRGRTYNEQFF. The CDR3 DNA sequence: TGTGCCAGCAGCGCGGACAGGGGGCGTACCTACAATGAGCAGTTCTTC.

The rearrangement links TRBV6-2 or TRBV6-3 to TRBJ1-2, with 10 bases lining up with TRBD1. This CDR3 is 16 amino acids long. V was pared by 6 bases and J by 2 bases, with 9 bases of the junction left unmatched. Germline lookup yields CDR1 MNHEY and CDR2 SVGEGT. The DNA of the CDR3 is TGTGCCAGCAGCCCTATCCCGGGACAGGGGAACTATGGCTACACCTTC. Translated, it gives CASSPIPGQGNYGYTF.

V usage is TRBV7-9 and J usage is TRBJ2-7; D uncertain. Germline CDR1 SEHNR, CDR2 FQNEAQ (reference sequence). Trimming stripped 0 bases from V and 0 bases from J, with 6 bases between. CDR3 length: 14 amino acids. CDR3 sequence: CASSLAPSSYEQYF. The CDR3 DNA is TGTGCCAGCAGCTTAGCCCCGAGCTCCTACGAGCAGTACTTC. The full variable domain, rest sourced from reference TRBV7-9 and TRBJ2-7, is DTGVSQNPRHKITKRGQNVTFRCDPISEHNRLYWYRQTLGQGPEFLTYFQNEAQLEKSRLLSDRFSAERPKGSFSTLEIQRTEQGDSAMYLCASSLAPSSYEQYFGPGTRLTVT.

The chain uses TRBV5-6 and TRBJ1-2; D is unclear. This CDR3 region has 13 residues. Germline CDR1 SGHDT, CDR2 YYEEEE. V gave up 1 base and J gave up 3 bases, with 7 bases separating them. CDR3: CASSLSGDYGYTF. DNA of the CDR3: TGTGCCAGCAGCTTGTCTGGGGACTATGGCTACACCTTC.

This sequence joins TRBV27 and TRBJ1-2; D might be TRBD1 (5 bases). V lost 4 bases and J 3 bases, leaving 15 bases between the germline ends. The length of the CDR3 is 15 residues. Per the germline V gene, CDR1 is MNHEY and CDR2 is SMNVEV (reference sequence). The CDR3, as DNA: TGTGCCAGCAGTTCCCGGGGCCCCTGGGACTATGGCTACACCTTC. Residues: CASSSRGPWDYGYTF.